These T cell receptor beta chains were read from a single sample in a study of technical replicates of blood from a few donors. Using immunoSEQ multiplex PCR, the repertoire was profiled, and TCRdb retains in-frame clones only, with some absent. In the table there are roughly 68,000 clones, about 89% of which are singletons. Sequenced sample: PBMCs. These receptors all come from a human donor in good health. Some clones in this sample may be carry-over from other donors' samples. Each CDR3 is given with its conserved first and last residue. A D gene is named only where the DNA matches it firmly. Size is stated for part of the rows, as once, few or many counts, or as a class when the clone is expanded.

cdr3_aa: CASSQRDRDAPQHF
cdr3_nt: TGTGCCAGTAGCCAAAGGGACAGGGACGCGCCCCAGCATTTT
j_call: TRBJ1-5
clone_size: -
v_call: TRBV19
d_call: TRBD1

cdr3_aa: CASSPEVGKTQYF
cdr3_nt: TGTGCCAGCAGCCCGGAGGTTGGAAAGACCCAGTACTTC
j_call: TRBJ2-5
clone_size: -
v_call: TRBV7-6
d_call: -

cdr3_aa: CASSIGQPNNEQFF
cdr3_nt: TGTGCCAGTAGTATAGGACAGCCGAACAATGAGCAGTTCTTC
j_call: TRBJ2-1
clone_size: -
v_call: TRBV19
d_call: -

cdr3_aa: CASSEGRAGHGKDTQYF
cdr3_nt: TGTGCCAGCAGTGAAGGGAGGGCGGGGCATGGTAAAGATACGCAGTATTTT
j_call: TRBJ2-3
clone_size: -
v_call: TRBV2
d_call: -

cdr3_aa: CASSRQGGETQYF
cdr3_nt: TGTGCCAGCAGCCGACAGGGAGGAGAGACCCAGTACTTC
j_call: TRBJ2-5
clone_size: -
v_call: TRBV7-8
d_call: -

cdr3_aa: CASSFNRAEEQFF
cdr3_nt: TGTGCCAGCAGCTTTAACAGGGCTGAGGAGCAGTTCTTC
j_call: TRBJ2-1
clone_size: -
v_call: TRBV7-2
d_call: -

cdr3_aa: CASSLAGQVFQPQHF
cdr3_nt: TGCGCCAGCAGCTTGGCTGGACAGGTCTTTCAGCCCCAGCATTTT
j_call: TRBJ1-5
clone_size: -
v_call: TRBV5-1
d_call: TRBD1

cdr3_aa: CASSQDRDRGRTSPLHF
cdr3_nt: TGCGCCAGCAGCCAAGACCGGGACAGGGGGAGGACGTCACCCCTCCACTTT
j_call: TRBJ1-6
clone_size: -
v_call: TRBV4-1
d_call: TRBD1

cdr3_aa: CASSPGGQVVRDTQYF
cdr3_nt: TGTGCCAGCAGCCCCGGAGGGCAGGTTGTAAGGGATACGCAGTATTTT
j_call: TRBJ2-3
clone_size: -
v_call: TRBV5-4
d_call: -

cdr3_aa: CASSLGTGGGSGANVLTF
cdr3_nt: TGCGCCAGCAGCTTGGGTACGGGGGGCGGCTCTGGGGCCAACGTCCTGACTTTC
j_call: TRBJ2-6
clone_size: -
v_call: TRBV5-1
d_call: -

cdr3_aa: CASSEGSGGPETQYF
cdr3_nt: TGTGCCAGCAGTGAGGGTAGCGGGGGGCCGGAGACCCAGTACTTC
j_call: TRBJ2-5
clone_size: -
v_call: TRBV6-1
d_call: TRBD2

cdr3_aa: CASSATGLNQPQHF
cdr3_nt: TGTGCCAGCAGCGCTACAGGGTTGAATCAGCCCCAGCATTTT
j_call: TRBJ1-5
clone_size: few
v_call: TRBV7-2
d_call: -

cdr3_aa: CASSLQSDTQYF
cdr3_nt: TGTGCCAGCAGTCTACAGAGTGATACGCAGTATTTT
j_call: TRBJ2-3
clone_size: -
v_call: TRBV2
d_call: -

cdr3_aa: CASSFAMGGYGYTF
cdr3_nt: TGTGCCAGCAGCTTCGCAATGGGGGGTTATGGCTACACCTTC
j_call: TRBJ1-2
clone_size: -
v_call: TRBV7-2
d_call: -

cdr3_aa: CASSQDRGTSGSISDTQYF
cdr3_nt: TGCGCCAGCAGCCAAGATCGGGGGACTAGCGGGAGTATCTCAGATACGCAGTATTTT
j_call: TRBJ2-3
clone_size: -
v_call: TRBV4-1
d_call: TRBD2

cdr3_aa: CASSLGTGTFF
cdr3_nt: TGTGCCAGCAGCCTTGGGACAGGGACGTTCTTC
j_call: TRBJ2-1
clone_size: -
v_call: TRBV11-2
d_call: TRBD1

cdr3_aa: CASSLLVRDRDTGELFF
cdr3_nt: TGTGCCAGCAGCTTACTCGTCAGGGACAGGGACACCGGGGAGCTGTTTTTT
j_call: TRBJ2-2
clone_size: once
v_call: TRBV7-6
d_call: TRBD1

cdr3_aa: CASSKTYRGPYNEQFF
cdr3_nt: TGTGCCAGCAGCAAAACCTACAGGGGGCCGTACAATGAGCAGTTCTTC
j_call: TRBJ2-1
clone_size: -
v_call: TRBV9
d_call: TRBD1

cdr3_aa: CASSVTPDRVFFGYTF
cdr3_nt: TGTGCCAGCAGCGTAACCCCGGACAGGGTATTTTTTGGCTACACCTTC
j_call: TRBJ1-2
clone_size: -
v_call: TRBV9
d_call: TRBD1

cdr3_aa: CAIRSDRSNTEAFF
cdr3_nt: TGTGCCATCAGGTCGGACAGGTCGAACACTGAAGCTTTCTTT
j_call: TRBJ1-1
clone_size: -
v_call: TRBV10-3
d_call: TRBD1

cdr3_aa: CASSHRGWETEAFF
cdr3_nt: TGTGCCAGCAGCCACAGGGGGTGGGAGACTGAAGCTTTCTTT
j_call: TRBJ1-1
clone_size: -
v_call: TRBV21-1
d_call: -

cdr3_aa: CATSSQRASGPGDTQYF
cdr3_nt: TGTGCCACCAGCAGTCAGAGGGCTAGCGGACCGGGAGATACGCAGTATTTT
j_call: TRBJ2-3
clone_size: -
v_call: TRBV15
d_call: TRBD2

cdr3_aa: CASSLGLGGQFF
cdr3_nt: TGTGCCAGCAGCTTGGGGTTAGGCGGACAGTTCTTC
j_call: TRBJ2-1
clone_size: -
v_call: TRBV5-6
d_call: -

cdr3_aa: CASSPHLSPLHF
cdr3_nt: TGTGCCAGTAGCCCGCACTTATCACCCCTCCACTTT
j_call: TRBJ1-6
clone_size: -
v_call: TRBV2
d_call: -

cdr3_aa: CASRGRGLNYGYTF
cdr3_nt: TGTGCCAGCAGAGGACGCGGGCTCAACTATGGCTACACCTTC
j_call: TRBJ1-2
clone_size: -
v_call: TRBV6-1
d_call: -

cdr3_aa: CASSPLAGVYEQYF
cdr3_nt: TGTGCCAGTAGTCCTCTAGCGGGGGTCTACGAGCAGTACTTC
j_call: TRBJ2-7
clone_size: -
v_call: TRBV19
d_call: TRBD2

cdr3_aa: CASSVSAGTYEQYF
cdr3_nt: TGCGCCAGCAGTGTCTCAGCGGGTACCTACGAGCAGTACTTC
j_call: TRBJ2-7
clone_size: -
v_call: TRBV5-1
d_call: -

cdr3_aa: CASSLKPGLAGAAKNIQYF
cdr3_nt: TGTGCCAGCAGTCTTAAACCGGGACTAGCGGGAGCTGCCAAAAACATTCAGTACTTC
j_call: TRBJ2-4
clone_size: -
v_call: TRBV28
d_call: TRBD2

cdr3_aa: CASSLDFGTQYF
cdr3_nt: TGTGCCAGCAGCTTAGATTTCGGGACCCAGTACTTC
j_call: TRBJ2-5
clone_size: -
v_call: TRBV7-2
d_call: -

cdr3_aa: CASSLEIRNQRGGIGELFF
cdr3_nt: TGTGCCAGCAGCTTGGAAATCAGGAACCAGCGGGGGGGAATCGGGGAGCTGTTTTTT
j_call: TRBJ2-2
clone_size: -
v_call: TRBV7-8
d_call: TRBD2

cdr3_aa: CASSLGHSTDTQYF
cdr3_nt: TGTGCCAGCAGCCTGGGACACAGCACAGATACGCAGTATTTT
j_call: TRBJ2-3
clone_size: once
v_call: TRBV9
d_call: -

cdr3_aa: CASSAGQGGFGTEAFF
cdr3_nt: TGTGCCAGCAGCGCGGGACAGGGTGGTTTTGGCACTGAAGCTTTCTTT
j_call: TRBJ1-1
clone_size: -
v_call: TRBV7-2
d_call: TRBD1

cdr3_aa: CASSQGGENQETQYF
cdr3_nt: TGTGCCAGCAGCCAAGGGGGGGAAAATCAAGAGACCCAGTACTTC
j_call: TRBJ2-5
clone_size: -
v_call: TRBV4-2
d_call: -

cdr3_aa: CASSLNPAGVGTEAFF
cdr3_nt: TGTGCCAGCAGCTTGAATCCGGCGGGGGTGGGGACTGAAGCTTTCTTT
j_call: TRBJ1-1
clone_size: -
v_call: TRBV5-5
d_call: -

cdr3_aa: CASSARDSTGELFF
cdr3_nt: TGTGCCAGCAGCGCCCGGGACAGTACCGGGGAGCTGTTTTTT
j_call: TRBJ2-2
clone_size: once
v_call: TRBV7-9
d_call: TRBD1